The present entry profiles one T cell receptor beta chain with its context. The data are from a study of blood T cell repertoires in COVID-19. The CDR3 runs 14 residues. Germline V gives CDR1 SQVTM, CDR2 ANQGSEA. V was cut by 7 bases and J by 0 bases, with 13 bases left in between. Generated by immunoSEQ multiplex PCR, the TCRdb table keeps only in-frame clones and is missing some. This sample yields nearly 80,000 clones, of which 80% to 95% are seen a single time; approximately 0.74% belongs to the top ten. Material: peripheral blood. This TCR was sampled from an elderly woman with acute or convalescent COVID-19. This chain links TRBV29-1 with TRBJ2-1; weak D call: TRBD2 (6 bases). The CDR3 DNA reads TGCAGCGCCGGAGGGGATAGCTCCTACAATGAGCAGTTCTTC. Encoded protein: CSAGGDSSYNEQFF.